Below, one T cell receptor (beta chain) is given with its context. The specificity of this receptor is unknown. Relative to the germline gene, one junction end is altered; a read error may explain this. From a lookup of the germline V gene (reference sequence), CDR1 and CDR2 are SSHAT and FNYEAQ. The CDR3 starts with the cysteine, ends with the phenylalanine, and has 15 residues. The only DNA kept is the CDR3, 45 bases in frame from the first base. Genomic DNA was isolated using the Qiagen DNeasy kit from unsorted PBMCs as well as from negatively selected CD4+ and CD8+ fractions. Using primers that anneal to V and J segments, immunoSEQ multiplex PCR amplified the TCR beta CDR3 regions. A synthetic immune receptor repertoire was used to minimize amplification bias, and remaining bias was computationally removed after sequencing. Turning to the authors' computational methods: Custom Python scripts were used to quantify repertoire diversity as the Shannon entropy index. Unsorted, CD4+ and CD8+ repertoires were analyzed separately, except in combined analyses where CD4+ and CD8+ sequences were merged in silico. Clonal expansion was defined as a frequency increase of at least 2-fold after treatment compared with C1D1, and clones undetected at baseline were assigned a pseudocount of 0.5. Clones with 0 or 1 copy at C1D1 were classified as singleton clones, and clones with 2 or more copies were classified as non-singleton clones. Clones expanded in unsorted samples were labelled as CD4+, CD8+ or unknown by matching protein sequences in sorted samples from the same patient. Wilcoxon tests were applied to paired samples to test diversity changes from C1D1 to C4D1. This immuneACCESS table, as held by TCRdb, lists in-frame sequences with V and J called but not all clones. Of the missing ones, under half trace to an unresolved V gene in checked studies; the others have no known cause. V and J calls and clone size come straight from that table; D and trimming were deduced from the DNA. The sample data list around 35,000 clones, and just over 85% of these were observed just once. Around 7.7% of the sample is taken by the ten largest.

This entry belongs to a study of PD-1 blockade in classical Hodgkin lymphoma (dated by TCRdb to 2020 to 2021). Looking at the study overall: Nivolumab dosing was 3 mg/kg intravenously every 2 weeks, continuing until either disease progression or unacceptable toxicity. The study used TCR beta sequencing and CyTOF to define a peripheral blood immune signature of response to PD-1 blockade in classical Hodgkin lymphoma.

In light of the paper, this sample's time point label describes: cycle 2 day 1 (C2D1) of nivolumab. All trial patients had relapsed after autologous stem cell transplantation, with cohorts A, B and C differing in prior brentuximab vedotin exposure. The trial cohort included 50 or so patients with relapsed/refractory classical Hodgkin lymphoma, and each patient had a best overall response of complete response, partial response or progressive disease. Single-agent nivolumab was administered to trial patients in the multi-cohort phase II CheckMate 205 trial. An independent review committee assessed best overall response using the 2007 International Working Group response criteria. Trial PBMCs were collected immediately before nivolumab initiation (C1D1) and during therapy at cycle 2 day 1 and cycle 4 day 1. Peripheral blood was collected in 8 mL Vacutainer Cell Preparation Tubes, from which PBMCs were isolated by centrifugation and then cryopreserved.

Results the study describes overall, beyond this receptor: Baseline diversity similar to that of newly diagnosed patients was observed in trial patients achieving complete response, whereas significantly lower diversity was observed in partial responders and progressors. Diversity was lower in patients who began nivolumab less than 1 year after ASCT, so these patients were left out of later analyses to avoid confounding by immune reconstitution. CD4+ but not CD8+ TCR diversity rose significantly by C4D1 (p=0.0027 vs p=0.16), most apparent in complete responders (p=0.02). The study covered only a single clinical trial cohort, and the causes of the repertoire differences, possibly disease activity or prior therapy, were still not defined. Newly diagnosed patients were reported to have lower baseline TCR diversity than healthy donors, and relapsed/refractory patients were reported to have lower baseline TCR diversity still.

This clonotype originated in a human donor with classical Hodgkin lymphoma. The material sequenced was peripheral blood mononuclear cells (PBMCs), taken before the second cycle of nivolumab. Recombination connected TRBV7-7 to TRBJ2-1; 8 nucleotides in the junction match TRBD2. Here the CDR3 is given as CASSLELAVNNEQFF. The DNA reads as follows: TGTGCTAGCAGCTTAGAACTAGCGGTTAACAATGAGCAGTTCTTC.